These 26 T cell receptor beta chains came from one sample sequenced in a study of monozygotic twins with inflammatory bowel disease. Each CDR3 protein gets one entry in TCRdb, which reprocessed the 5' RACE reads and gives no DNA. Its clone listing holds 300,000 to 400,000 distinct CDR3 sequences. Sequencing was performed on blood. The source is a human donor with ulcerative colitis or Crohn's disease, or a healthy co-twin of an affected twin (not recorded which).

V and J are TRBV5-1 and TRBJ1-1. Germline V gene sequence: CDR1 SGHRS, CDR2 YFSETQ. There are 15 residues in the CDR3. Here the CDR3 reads CASSLAERMNTEAFF.

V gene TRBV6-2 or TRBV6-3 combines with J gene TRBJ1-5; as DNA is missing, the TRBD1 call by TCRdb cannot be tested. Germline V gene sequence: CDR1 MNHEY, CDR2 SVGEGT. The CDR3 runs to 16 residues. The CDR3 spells CASSYQGQGPNQPQHF.

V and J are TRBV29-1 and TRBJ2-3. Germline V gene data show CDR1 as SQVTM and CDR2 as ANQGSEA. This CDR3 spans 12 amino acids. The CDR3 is CSVIWATDTQYF.

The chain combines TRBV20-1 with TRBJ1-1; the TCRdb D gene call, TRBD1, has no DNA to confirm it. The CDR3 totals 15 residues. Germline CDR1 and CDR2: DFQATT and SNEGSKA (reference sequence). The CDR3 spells CSASPGGVSDTEAFF.

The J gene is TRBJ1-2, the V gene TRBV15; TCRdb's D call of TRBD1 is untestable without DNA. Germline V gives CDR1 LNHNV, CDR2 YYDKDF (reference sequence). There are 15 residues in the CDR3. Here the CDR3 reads CATSRPRQGNYGYTF. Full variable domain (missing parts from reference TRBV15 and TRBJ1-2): DAMVIQNPRYQVTQFGKPVTLSCSQTLNHNVMYWYQQKSSQAPKLLFHYYDKDFNNEADTPDNFQSRRPNTSFCFLDIRSPGLGDTAMYLCATSRPRQGNYGYTFGSGTRLTVV.

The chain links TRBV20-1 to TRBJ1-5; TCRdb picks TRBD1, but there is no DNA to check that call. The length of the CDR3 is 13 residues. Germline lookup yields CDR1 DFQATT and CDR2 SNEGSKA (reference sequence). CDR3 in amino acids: CSAETGSKQPQHF.

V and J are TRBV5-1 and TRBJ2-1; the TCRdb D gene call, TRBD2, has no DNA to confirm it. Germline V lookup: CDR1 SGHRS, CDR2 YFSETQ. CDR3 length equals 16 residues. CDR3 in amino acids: CASSFSLAGERNEQFF.

The CDR3 region is CASSSGTSGSTDTQYF. V is TRBV7-2 and J is TRBJ2-3; lacking DNA, the TRBD2 call made by TCRdb goes unchecked. This CDR3 is 16 amino acids long. The germline V gene encodes CDR1 SGHTA and CDR2 FQGNSA.

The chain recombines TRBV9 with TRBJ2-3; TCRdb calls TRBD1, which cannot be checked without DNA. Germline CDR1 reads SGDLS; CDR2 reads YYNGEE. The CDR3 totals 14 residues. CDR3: CASSDRASTDTQYF.

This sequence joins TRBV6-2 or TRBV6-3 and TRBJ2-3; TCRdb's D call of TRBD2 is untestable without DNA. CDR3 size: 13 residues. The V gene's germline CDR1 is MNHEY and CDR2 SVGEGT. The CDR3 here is CASRSGKQDTQYF.

The CDR3 spells CAISAVGGYTDTQYF. The chain combines TRBV10-3 with TRBJ2-3; the TCRdb call, TRBD1, lacks DNA for checking. CDR3 length: 15 residues. CDR1 is ENHRY and CDR2 is SYGVKD in the germline V gene.

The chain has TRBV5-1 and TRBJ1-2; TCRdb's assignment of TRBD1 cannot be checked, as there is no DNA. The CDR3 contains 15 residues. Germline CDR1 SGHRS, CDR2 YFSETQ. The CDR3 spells CASSLDSQGNYGYTF.

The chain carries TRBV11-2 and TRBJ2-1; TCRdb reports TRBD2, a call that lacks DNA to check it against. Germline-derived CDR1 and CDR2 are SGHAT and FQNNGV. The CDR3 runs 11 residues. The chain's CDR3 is CASSRGLARNF. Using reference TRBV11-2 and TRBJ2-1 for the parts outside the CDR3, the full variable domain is EAGVAQSPRYKIIEKRQSVAFWCNPISGHATLYWYQQILGQGPKLLIQFQNNGVVDDSQLPKDRFSAERLKGVDSTLKIQPAKLEDSAVYLCASSRGLARNFGPGTRLTVL.

CDR3 sequence reads: CASSVDGAAYNEQFF. The rearrangement joins TRBV9 to TRBJ2-1; TCRdb's D call, TRBD1, is unchecked because there is no DNA. The CDR3 covers 15 residues. The V gene's germline CDR1 is SGDLS and CDR2 YYNGEE. Full variable domain (outside the CDR3, taken from reference TRBV9 and TRBJ2-1): DSGVTQTPKHLITATGQRVTLRCSPRSGDLSVYWYQQSLDQGLQFLIQYYNGEERAKGNILERFSAQQFPDLHSELNLSSLELGDSALYFCASSVDGAAYNEQFFGPGTRLTVL.

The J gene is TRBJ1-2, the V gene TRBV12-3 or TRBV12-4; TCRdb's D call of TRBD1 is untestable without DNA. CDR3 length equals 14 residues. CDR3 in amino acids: CASRTTGQYYGYTF.

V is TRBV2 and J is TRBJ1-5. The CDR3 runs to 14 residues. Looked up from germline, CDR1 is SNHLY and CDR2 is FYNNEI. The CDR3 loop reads CASSERVSNQPQHF.

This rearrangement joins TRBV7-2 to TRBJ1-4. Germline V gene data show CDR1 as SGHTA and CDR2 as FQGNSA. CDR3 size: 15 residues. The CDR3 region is CASSLGGELGEKLFF.

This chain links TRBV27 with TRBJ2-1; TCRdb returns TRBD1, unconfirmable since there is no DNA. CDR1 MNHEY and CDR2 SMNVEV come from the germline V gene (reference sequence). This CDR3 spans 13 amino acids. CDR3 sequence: CASSFQGSDEQFF.

CDR3 protein: CASGREANYGYTF. The V call is TRBV12-3 or TRBV12-4, the J call TRBJ1-2; TCRdb picks TRBD1, but there is no DNA to check that call. The CDR3 runs 13 residues.

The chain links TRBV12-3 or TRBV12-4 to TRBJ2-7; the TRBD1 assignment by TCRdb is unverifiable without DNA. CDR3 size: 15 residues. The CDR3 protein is CASSATGTGSYEQYF.

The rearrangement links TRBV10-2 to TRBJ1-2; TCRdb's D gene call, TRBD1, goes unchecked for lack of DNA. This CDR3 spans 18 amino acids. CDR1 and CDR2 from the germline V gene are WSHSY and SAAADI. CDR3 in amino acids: CASSDYPGQGANVNGYTF.

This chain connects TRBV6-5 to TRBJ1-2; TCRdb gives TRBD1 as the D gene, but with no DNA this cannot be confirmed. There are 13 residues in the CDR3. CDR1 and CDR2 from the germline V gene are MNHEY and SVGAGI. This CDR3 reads CASRTTGHYGYTF.

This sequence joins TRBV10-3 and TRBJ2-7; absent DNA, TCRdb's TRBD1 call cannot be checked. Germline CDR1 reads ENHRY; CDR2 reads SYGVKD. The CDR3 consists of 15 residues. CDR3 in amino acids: CAISESKAGDYEQYF.

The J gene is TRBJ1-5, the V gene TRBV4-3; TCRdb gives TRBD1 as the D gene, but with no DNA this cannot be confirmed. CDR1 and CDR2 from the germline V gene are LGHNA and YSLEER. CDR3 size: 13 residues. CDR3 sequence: CATSKGRDQPQHF.

The CDR3 region is CASRLTGESGEQYF. The V and J genes are TRBV5-1 and TRBJ2-7; the D call of TRBD1 rests on TCRdb alone, since no DNA is present to check it. This CDR3 has 14 amino acids. The germline V gene encodes CDR1 SGHRS and CDR2 YFSETQ.

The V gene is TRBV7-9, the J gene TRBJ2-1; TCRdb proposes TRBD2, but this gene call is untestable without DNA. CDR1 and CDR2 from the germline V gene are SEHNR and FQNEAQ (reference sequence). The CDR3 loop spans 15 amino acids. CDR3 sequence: CASSFRGEAYNEQFF.